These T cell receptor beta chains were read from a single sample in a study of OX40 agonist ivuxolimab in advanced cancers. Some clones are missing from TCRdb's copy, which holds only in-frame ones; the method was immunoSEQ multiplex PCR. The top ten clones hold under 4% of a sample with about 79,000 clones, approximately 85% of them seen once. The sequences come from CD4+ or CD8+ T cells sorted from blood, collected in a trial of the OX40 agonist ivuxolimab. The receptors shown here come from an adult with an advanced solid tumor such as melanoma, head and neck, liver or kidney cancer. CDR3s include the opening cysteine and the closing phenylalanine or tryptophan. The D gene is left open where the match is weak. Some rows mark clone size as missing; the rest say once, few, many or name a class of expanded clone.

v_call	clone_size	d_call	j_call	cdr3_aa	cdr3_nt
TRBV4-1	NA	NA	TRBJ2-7	CASRGTEGYEQYF	TGCGCCAGCAGGGGGACGGAGGGATACGAGCAGTACTTC
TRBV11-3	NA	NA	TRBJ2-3	CASSPSVNTDTQYF	TGTGCCAGCAGCCCTAGCGTGAACACAGATACGCAGTATTTT
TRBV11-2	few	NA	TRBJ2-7	CASSLEGEQYF	TGTGCCAGCAGCTTAGAAGGCGAGCAGTACTTC
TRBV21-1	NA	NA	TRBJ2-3	CASAGTGYTDTQYF	TGTGCCAGCGCCGGGACAGGGTACACAGATACGCAGTATTTT
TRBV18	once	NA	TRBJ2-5	CASSRAGQETQYF	TGTGCCAGCTCTCGGGCAGGCCAAGAGACCCAGTACTTC
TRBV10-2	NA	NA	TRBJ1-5	CASSESTDQPQHF	TGCGCCAGCAGTGAGTCGACGGATCAGCCCCAGCATTTT
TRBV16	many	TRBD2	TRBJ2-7	CASSQSIAGGYEQYF	TGTGCCAGCAGCCAATCGATAGCGGGAGGATACGAGCAGTACTTC
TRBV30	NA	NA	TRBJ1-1	CAWSGGVSTEAFF	TGTGCCTGGAGTGGGGGGGTAAGCACTGAAGCTTTCTTT
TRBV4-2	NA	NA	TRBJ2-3	CASSQEASGTDTQYF	TGTGCCAGCAGCCAAGAGGCTAGCGGCACAGATACGCAGTATTTT
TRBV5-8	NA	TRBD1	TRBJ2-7	CASSPDSGTGEEQYF	TGTGCCAGCAGCCCAGACAGTGGGACAGGGGAAGAGCAGTACTTC
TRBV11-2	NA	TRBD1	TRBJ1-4	CASSLDGTGLQKLFF	TGTGCCAGCAGCTTAGATGGGACAGGGTTACAAAAACTGTTTTTT
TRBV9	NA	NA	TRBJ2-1	CASSELPNTNEQFF	TGTGCCAGCAGCGAACTCCCGAATACCAATGAGCAGTTCTTC
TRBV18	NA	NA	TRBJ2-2	CASSPDREAPGELFF	TGTGCCAGCTCACCCGACAGGGAGGCCCCCGGGGAGCTGTTTTTT
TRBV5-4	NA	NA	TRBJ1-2	CASRPTWTANYGYTF	TGTGCCAGCAGACCTACTTGGACTGCAAACTATGGCTACACCTTC
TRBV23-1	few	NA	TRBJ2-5	CASSQRGHRESQETQYF	TGCGCCAGCAGTCAACGGGGTCATCGGGAGTCACAAGAGACCCAGTACTTC
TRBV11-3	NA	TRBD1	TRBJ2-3	CASSSGTGSTDTQYF	TGTGCCAGCAGCTCAGGGACAGGGAGCACAGATACGCAGTATTTT
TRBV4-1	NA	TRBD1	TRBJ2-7	CASSHSGTGNYEQYF	TGCGCCAGCAGCCATTCCGGGACAGGGAACTACGAGCAGTACTTC
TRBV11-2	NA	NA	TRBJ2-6	CASSLGASGANVLTF	TGTGCCAGCAGCTTGGGGGCCTCTGGGGCCAACGTCCTGACTTTC
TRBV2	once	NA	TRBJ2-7	CASSDQPPWEQYF	TGTGCCAGCAGCGACCAGCCCCCCTGGGAGCAGTACTTC
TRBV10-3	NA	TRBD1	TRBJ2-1	CATRTGYNEQFF	TGTGCCACTCGGACAGGGTACAATGAGCAGTTCTTC
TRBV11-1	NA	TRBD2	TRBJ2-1	CASSLTSGVYNEQFF	TGTGCCAGCAGCCTTACTAGCGGGGTTTACAATGAGCAGTTCTTC
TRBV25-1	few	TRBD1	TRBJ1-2	CPQGARNTF	TGTCCTCAGGGGGCTAGGAACACCTTC
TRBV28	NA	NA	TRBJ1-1	CASNGDVSAEAFF	TGTGCCAGCAATGGGGATGTCTCGGCTGAAGCTTTCTTT
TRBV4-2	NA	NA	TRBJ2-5	CASSQGVNGETQYF	TGTGCCAGCAGCCAAGGGGTCAACGGCGAGACCCAGTACTTC
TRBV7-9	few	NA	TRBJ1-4	CASTDYRNEKLFF	TGTGCCAGCACTGATTATCGCAATGAAAAACTGTTTTTT
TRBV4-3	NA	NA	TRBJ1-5	CASSQDSGGSNQPQHF	TGCGCCAGCAGCCAAGATAGCGGGGGCAGCAATCAGCCCCAGCATTTT
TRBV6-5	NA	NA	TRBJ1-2	CASSEQGPYGYTF	TGTGCCAGCAGCGAACAGGGACCCTATGGCTACACCTTC
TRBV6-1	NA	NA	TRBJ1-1	CASSERRSITEAFF	TGTGCCAGCAGTGAAAGGAGGAGCATCACTGAAGCTTTCTTT
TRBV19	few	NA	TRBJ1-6	CASSIQVDNSPLHF	TGTGCCAGTAGTATACAGGTGGATAATTCACCCCTCCACTTT
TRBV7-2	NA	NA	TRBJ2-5	CASSLVPAQETQYF	TGTGCCAGCAGCTTAGTTCCAGCCCAAGAGACCCAGTACTTC
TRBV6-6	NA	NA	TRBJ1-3	CASSRGGVGNTIYF	TGTGCCAGCAGTCGGGGGGGCGTTGGAAACACCATATATTTT
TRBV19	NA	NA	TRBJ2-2	CASFGEVEMTGELFF	TGTGCCAGTTTTGGGGAAGTGGAAATGACCGGGGAGCTGTTTTTT
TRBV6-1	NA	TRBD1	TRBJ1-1	CASSTRQGVTEAFF	TGTGCCAGCAGTACTCGACAGGGGGTTACTGAAGCTTTCTTT
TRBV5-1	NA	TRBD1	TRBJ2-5	CASSIGTGGYKETQYF	TGCGCCAGCAGCATCGGGACAGGGGGTTACAAAGAGACCCAGTACTTC
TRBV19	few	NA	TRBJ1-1	CASSIFVGGGTEAFF	TGTGCCAGTAGTATCTTTGTGGGGGGCGGCACTGAAGCTTTCTTT
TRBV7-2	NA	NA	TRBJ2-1	CASSLAGLAGNEQFF	TGTGCCAGCAGCTTAGCGGGGCTAGCAGGCAATGAGCAGTTCTTC
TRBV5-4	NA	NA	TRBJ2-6	CASSLNLNRVASSGANVLTF	TGTGCCAGCAGCTTGAATCTGAACAGGGTGGCATCCTCTGGGGCCAACGTCCTGACTTTC
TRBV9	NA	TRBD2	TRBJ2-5	CASSVGTSGFPSGETQYF	TGTGCCAGCAGCGTCGGGACTAGCGGATTCCCTTCAGGAGAGACCCAGTACTTC
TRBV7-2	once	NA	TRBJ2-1	CASSYRGSLRGNEQFF	TGTGCCAGCAGTTACCGGGGAAGTTTAAGGGGAAATGAGCAGTTCTTC
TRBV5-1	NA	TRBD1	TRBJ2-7	CASRPGTVIYEQYF	TGCGCCAGCCGACCCGGGACAGTGATCTACGAGCAGTACTTC
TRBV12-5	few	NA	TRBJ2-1	CASGLAETLNNEQFF	TGTGCTAGTGGTTTGGCGGAGACGTTAAACAATGAGCAGTTCTTC
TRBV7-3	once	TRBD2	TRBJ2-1	CASSTLAGESTEQFF	TGTGCCAGCAGCACGCTAGCGGGAGAGAGCACTGAGCAGTTCTTC
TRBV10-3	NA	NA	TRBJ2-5	CAISEGWETQYF	TGTGCCATCAGTGAAGGGTGGGAGACCCAGTACTTC
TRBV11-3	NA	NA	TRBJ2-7	CASSLGSAGEQYF	TGTGCCAGCAGCTTAGGCTCGGCAGGCGAGCAGTACTTC
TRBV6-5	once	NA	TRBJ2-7	CASSYSIGYEQYF	TGTGCCAGCAGTTACTCTATCGGCTACGAGCAGTACTTC
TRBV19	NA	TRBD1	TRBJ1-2	CASSTDRGNYGYTF	TGTGCCAGTAGTACTGACAGGGGGAACTATGGCTACACCTTC
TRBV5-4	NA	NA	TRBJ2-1	CASSPDPEGYEQFF	TGTGCCAGCAGCCCGGACCCTGAGGGTTATGAGCAGTTCTTC
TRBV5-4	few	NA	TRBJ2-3	CASSLGIGSSDTQYF	TGTGCCAGCAGCTTGGGGATCGGGAGTTCAGATACGCAGTATTTT
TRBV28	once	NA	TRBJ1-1	CASSLLDGGYTEAFF	TGTGCCAGCAGTTTGCTAGACGGAGGCTACACTGAAGCTTTCTTT
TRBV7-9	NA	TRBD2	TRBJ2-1	CASSFAGGSSYNEQFF	TGTGCCAGCAGCTTTGCGGGGGGGAGCTCCTACAATGAGCAGTTCTTC
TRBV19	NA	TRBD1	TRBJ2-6	CASSRDSPSSGANVLTF	TGTGCCAGTAGTAGGGACAGCCCTTCCTCTGGGGCCAACGTCCTGACTTTC
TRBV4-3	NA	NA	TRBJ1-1	CASKRYRENTEAFF	TGCGCCAGCAAACGTTACAGGGAGAACACTGAAGCTTTCTTT
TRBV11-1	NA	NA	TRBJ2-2	CASSLVPGENTGELFF	TGTGCCAGCAGCTTAGTCCCAGGGGAGAACACCGGGGAGCTGTTTTTT
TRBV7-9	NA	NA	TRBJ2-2	CASSPDTSTGELFF	TGTGCCAGCAGCCCAGACACATCCACCGGGGAGCTGTTTTTT
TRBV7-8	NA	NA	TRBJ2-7	CASSLRSTYEQYF	TGTGCCAGCAGCTTAAGAAGCACTTACGAGCAGTACTTC
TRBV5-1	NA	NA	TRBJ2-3	CASSPLASRPSTDTQYF	TGCGCCAGCAGTCCCCTGGCCAGCCGACCGAGCACAGATACGCAGTATTTT
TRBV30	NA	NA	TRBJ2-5	CAWTGLQETQYF	TGTGCCTGGACAGGGTTACAAGAGACCCAGTACTTC
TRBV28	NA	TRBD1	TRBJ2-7	CASGTVQTYEQYF	TGTGCCAGCGGGACAGTACAAACCTACGAGCAGTACTTC
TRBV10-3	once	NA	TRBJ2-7	CAIRASSGDPKYF	TGTGCCATCAGAGCCTCGAGTGGGGATCCCAAGTACTTC